The present entry profiles one T cell receptor (beta chain) with its context. This CDR3 has 13 amino acids. Trimming cost V 6 bases and J 1 base; bases outside gene matches: 3. CDR1 and CDR2 (germline): MNHEY, SVGAGI. The sample is drawn from a study of control samples from healthy donors and cancer patients. Data came from immunoSEQ multiplex PCR; TCRdb stores just in-frame clones and leaves some out. The sample contains about 160,000 clones, around 94% of which appear only once. The chain joins TRBV6-5 to TRBJ2-7, with TRBD2 matching over 7 bases. The TCR originated in a man aged 55 to 70 with colorectal cancer. Input material: PBMCs. In DNA form, the CDR3 reads TGTGCCAGCAGCCGAGCGGGGTCCTACGAGCAGTACTTC. Residues: CASSRAGSYEQYF.